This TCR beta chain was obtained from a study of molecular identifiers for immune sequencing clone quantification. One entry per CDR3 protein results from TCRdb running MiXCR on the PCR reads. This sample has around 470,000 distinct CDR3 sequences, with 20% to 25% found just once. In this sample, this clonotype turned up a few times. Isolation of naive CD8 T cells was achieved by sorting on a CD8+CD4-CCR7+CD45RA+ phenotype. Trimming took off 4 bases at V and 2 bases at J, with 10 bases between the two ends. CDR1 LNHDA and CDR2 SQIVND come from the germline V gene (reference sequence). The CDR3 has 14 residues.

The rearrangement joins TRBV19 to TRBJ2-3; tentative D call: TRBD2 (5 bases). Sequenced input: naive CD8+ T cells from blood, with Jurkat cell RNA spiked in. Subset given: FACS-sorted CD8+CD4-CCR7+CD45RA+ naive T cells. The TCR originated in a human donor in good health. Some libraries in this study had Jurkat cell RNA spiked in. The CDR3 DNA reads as TGTGCCAGTAGTACGGACTGGAACACAGATACGCAGTATTTT. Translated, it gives CASSTDWNTDTQYF.